This T cell receptor beta chain was found in a study of TIL therapy for anti-PD-1-resistant metastatic lung cancer. Sequencing used immunoSEQ v3. Sequenced by immunoSEQ multiplex PCR; TCRdb stores in-frame clones only, minus some. The sample yields more than 20,000 clones, about 63% seen once. The time point denotes: pre-treatment sample, taken before nivolumab and TIL therapy. Pleural nodules or supraclavicular lymph nodes made up most of the excised metastases sampled. Tumors were harvested before any PD-1/PD-L1 blockade. Patients were adults with stage 4 NSCLC. CDR1 and CDR2 from the germline V gene are MGHRA and YSYEKL. The germline V and J ends were trimmed by 1 base and 0 bases, with 9 bases remaining between them. The CDR3 runs 16 residues.

The sequencing here drew on tumor tissue, taken at baseline. The chain links TRBV4-1 to TRBJ2-2, with unresolved D. This TCR was recovered from a woman aged 25 to 80 with non-small cell lung cancer. The CDR3 DNA follows: TGCGCCAGCAGCCAAGGAGTACGGACGAACACCGGGGAGCTGTTTTTT. Translated: CASSQGVRTNTGELFF.